The clone carrying this T cell receptor (beta chain) was recorded many times. The antigen is unknown. A single record per CDR3 protein comes from TCRdb applying MiXCR to the reads. This sample yields 110,000 to 150,000 distinct CDR3 sequences, of which over 25% are seen a single time; around 50% belongs to the top ten. This sample stems from a study of T cell repertoires in cytomegalovirus infection. Looking at the study overall: Public TCR beta signatures marked donors with CMV infection and the matching HLA.

CDR1 is LGHDT, CDR2 YNNKEL, per germline (reference sequence). Trimming took off 2 bases at V and 3 bases at J, with 8 bases between the two ends. The CDR3 contains 14 residues. Study-level results: There were HLA-C-restricted CMV-specific TCR beta clonotypes dominating the ex vivo response. Totalled public TCR beta family frequency picked out people who carried CMV plus the relevant HLA.

The sequence came from a human donor in good health (CMV status not recorded). Some clones in this sample may be carry-over from other donors' samples. The genes are TRBV3-1 and TRBJ1-5; D remains ambiguous. The sample here was CD8+ T cells from cultured PBMCs, taken from culture after CMV antigen stimulation. The chain's CDR3 is CASSQTGYNQPQHF. In DNA, the CDR3 is TGTGCCAGCAGCCAAACGGGGTACAATCAGCCCCAGCATTTT. The full variable domain, completed using reference TRBV3-1 and TRBJ1-5, is DTAVSQTPKYLVTQMGNDKSIKCEQNLGHDTMYWYKQDSKKFLKIMFSYNNKELIINETVPNRFSPKSPDKAHLNLHINSLELGDSAVYFCASSQTGYNQPQHFGDGTRLSIL.